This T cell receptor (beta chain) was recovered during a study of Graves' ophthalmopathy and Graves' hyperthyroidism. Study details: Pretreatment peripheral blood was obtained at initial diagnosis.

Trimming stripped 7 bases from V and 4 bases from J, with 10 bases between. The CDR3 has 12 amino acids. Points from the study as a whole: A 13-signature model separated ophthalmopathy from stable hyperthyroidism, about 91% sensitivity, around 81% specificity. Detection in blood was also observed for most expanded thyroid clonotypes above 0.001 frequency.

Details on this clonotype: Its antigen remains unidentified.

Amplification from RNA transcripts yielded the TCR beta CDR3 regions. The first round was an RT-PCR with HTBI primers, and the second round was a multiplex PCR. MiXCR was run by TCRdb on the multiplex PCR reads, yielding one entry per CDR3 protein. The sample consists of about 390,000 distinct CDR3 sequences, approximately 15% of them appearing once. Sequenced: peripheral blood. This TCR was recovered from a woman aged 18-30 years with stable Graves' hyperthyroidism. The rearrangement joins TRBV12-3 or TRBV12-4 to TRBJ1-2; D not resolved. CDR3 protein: CASTWARYGYTF. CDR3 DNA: TGTGCCAGCACCTGGGCGCGCTATGGCTACACCTTC.